This passage covers 10 T cell receptor beta chains from one sample sequenced in a study of blood T cell repertoires in COVID-19. Measured with immunoSEQ multiplex PCR; TCRdb has only the in-frame clones, and not every one. Counted here are about 260,000 clones, around nine tenths occurring once; the ten biggest clones make up about 9.2%. Source material: peripheral blood. These receptors originate from a man between 40 and 49 years old who had recovered from COVID-19.

The rearrangement uses TRBV18 and TRBJ2-2; D possibly corresponds to TRBD1 (5 bases). Germline values: CDR1 KGHSH, CDR2 LQKENI. The CDR3 has 16 amino acids. V dropped 1 base and J dropped 6 bases, with 15 bases sitting between them. CDR3 in DNA: TGTGCCAGCTCACCACAGATTTCAGGGCTGGCCGGGGAGCTGTTTTTT. Translating it yields CASSPQISGLAGELFF.

The V and J genes are TRBV6-5 and TRBJ2-1, with TRBD2 identical over 11 bases. Germline values: CDR1 MNHEY, CDR2 SVGAGI. V shed 10 bases and J 4 bases; nucleotides not matched to a gene: 6. The CDR3 is 14 residues long. CDR3 DNA: TGTGCCACCAACCGACTAGCGGGATACAATGAGCAGTTCTTC. This codes for CATNRLAGYNEQFF.

This rearrangement joins TRBV3-1 (or the pseudogene TRBV3-2) to TRBJ2-2, with D possibly being TRBD2 (5 bases). The CDR3 is 14 residues long. Per germline, CDR1 LGHDT and CDR2 YNNKEL (reference sequence). Trimming shortened V by 1 base and J by 6 bases, and 9 bases separated the two germline ends. The CDR3, as DNA: TGTGCCAGCAGCCAAGTGGGGAGCGCCGGGGAGCTGTTTTTT. Protein: CASSQVGSAGELFF.

This clone was seen only a few times. The CDR3 DNA follows: TGTGCCAGCACCCGACTAGCGGGGGAGCGCGTGAGCGAGACCCAGTACTTC. Translating it yields CASTRLAGERVSETQYF. The genes are TRBV5-5 and TRBJ2-5, with 12 positions matching TRBD2. The V segment lost 6 bases and the J segment 5 bases; nucleotides outside the gene matches: 14. The CDR3 has 17 residues. Germline loops: CDR1 SGHKS, CDR2 YYEKEE (reference sequence).

The chain has TRBV13 and TRBJ2-7; D might be TRBD1 (6 bases). V was pared by 6 bases and J by 0 bases, with 21 bases between. This CDR3 spans 17 amino acids. The germline gives CDR1 PRHDT, CDR2 FYEKMQ (reference sequence). CDR3 nucleotides: TGTGCCAGCAGAGACCCAGGGACAAGCGGTCCCTCCTACGAGCAGTACTTC. Translation: CASRDPGTSGPSYEQYF.

V gene TRBV14 combines with J gene TRBJ2-6; the D gene is possibly TRBD1 (7 bases). Trimming shortened V by 0 bases and J by 4 bases, and 10 bases separated the two germline ends. The germline V gene encodes CDR1 SGHDN and CDR2 FVKESK. CDR3 length equals 16 residues. CDR3 residues: CASSQDRGAGANVLTF. The CDR3 region has the DNA TGTGCCAGCAGCCAAGACAGGGGGGCCGGGGCCAACGTCCTGACTTTC.

V and J are TRBV7-2 and TRBJ2-7; 7 bases map to TRBD1. The CDR3 length is 14 residues. The junction had 7 bases not matched to a gene; V was cut back by 5 bases and J by 3 bases. Per germline, CDR1 SGHTA and CDR2 FQGNSA. In DNA form, the CDR3 reads TGTGCCAGCAGCCTCGCGGACAGGAACTACGAGCAGTACTTC. This gives the protein CASSLADRNYEQYF.

J is TRBJ2-1 and V is TRBV11-2; D not resolved. Germline V gives CDR1 SGHAT, CDR2 FQNNGV. The V end lost 7 bases, the J end lost 9 bases, and 13 bases lay between the germline ends. The length of the CDR3 is 12 residues. CDR3 sequence reads: CASTFGGVEQFF. The CDR3 DNA sequence: TGTGCCAGCACCTTCGGTGGTGTTGAGCAGTTCTTC.

V is TRBV6-2 or TRBV6-3 and J is TRBJ2-7; 7 bases map to TRBD2. Germline CDR1 is MNHEY and CDR2 is SVGEGT. The CDR3 is made up of 12 amino acids. The V gene end was trimmed by 6 bases and the J gene end by 6 bases; junction bases not matched to a gene: 5. The CDR3 nucleotides read TGTGCCAGCAGCCGTCCTAGCGGCGAGCAGTACTTC. Its protein product is CASSRPSGEQYF.

This clone was counted only a few times. The chain uses TRBV9 and TRBJ1-2, with TRBD1 identical over 7 bases. The V and J ends lost 4 bases and 5 bases, in that order; junction bases with no gene match: 11. The V gene's germline CDR1 is SGDLS and CDR2 YYNGEE. The CDR3 runs to 15 residues. In DNA form, the CDR3 reads TGTGCCAGCAGCTATACCGGGACAGAGCAATATGGCTACACCTTC. Protein sequence: CASSYTGTEQYGYTF.